This T cell receptor beta chain was obtained from a study of blood T cell repertoires in COVID-19. The method was immunoSEQ multiplex PCR; TCRdb's version includes in-frame clones alone and lacks a portion of them. The table lists over 50,000 clones, around 86% of them singletons, with approximately 2.6% in the top ten. This CDR3 region has 17 residues. The J segment lost 4 bases and the V segment lost 0 bases, leaving 8 bases of the junction unmatched. The TCR originated in a man at least 80 years old with acute or convalescent COVID-19. The V gene is TRBV23-1, the J gene TRBJ1-3, with TRBD1 identical over 8 bases. TRBV23-1 is reported as an ORF; its role is uncertain. The source material was peripheral blood. This chain's CDR3 is CASSQSRGQGRGNTIYF. CDR3 nucleotide sequence: TGCGCCAGCAGTCAATCGAGAGGACAGGGCCGGGGAAACACCATATATTTT.